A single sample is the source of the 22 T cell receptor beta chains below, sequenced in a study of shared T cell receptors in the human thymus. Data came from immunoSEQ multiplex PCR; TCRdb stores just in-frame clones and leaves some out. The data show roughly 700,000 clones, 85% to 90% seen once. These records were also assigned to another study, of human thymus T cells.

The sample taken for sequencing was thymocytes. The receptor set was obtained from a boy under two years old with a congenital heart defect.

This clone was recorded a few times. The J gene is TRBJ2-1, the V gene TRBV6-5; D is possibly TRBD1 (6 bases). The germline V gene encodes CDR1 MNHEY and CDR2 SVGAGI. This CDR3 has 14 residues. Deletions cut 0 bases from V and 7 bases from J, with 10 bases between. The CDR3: CASSYSGTNNEQFF. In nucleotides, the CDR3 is TGTGCCAGCAGTTACTCTGGGACAAATAATGAGCAGTTCTTC.

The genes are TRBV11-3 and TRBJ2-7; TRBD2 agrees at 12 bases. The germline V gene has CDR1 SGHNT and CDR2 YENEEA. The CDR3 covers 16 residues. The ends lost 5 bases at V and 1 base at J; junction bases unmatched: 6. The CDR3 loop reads CASSPILAGGSYEQYF. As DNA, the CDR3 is TGTGCCAGCAGCCCGATACTAGCGGGAGGATCCTACGAGCAGTACTTC.

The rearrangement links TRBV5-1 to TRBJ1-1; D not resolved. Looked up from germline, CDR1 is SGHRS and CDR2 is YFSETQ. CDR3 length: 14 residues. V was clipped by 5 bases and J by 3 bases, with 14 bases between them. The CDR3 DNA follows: TGCGCCAGCAGGACTCTCCCGTGGGACACTGAAGCTTTCTTT. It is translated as CASRTLPWDTEAFF.

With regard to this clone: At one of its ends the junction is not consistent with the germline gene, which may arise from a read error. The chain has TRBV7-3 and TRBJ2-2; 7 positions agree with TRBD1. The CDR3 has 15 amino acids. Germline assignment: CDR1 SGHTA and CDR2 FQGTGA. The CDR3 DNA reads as TGTGCCAGCAGCACCCTGACAGGGAACGCCGGGGAGCTGTTTTTT. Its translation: CASSTLTGNAGELFF. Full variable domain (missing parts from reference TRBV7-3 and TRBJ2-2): GAGVSQTPSNKVTEKGKYVELRCDPISGHTALYWYRQSLGQGPEFLIYFQGTGAADDSGLPNDRFFAVRPEGSVSTLKIQRTERGDSAVYLCASSTLTGNAGELFFGEGSRLTVL.

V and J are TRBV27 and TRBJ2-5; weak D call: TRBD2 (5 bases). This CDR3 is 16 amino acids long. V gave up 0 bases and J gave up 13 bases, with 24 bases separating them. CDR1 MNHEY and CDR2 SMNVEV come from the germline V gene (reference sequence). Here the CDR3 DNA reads TGTGCCAGCAGTTTATCGCAGCGGACCCTCCCGAGGGATCCGTACTTC. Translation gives CASSLSQRTLPRDPYF.

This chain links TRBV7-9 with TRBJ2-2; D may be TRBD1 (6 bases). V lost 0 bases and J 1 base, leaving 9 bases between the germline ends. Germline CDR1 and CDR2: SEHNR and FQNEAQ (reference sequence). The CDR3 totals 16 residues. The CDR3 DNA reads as TGTGCCAGCAGCTTAGCGGGGGCTGGGAACACCGGGGAGCTGTTTTTT. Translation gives CASSLAGAGNTGELFF.

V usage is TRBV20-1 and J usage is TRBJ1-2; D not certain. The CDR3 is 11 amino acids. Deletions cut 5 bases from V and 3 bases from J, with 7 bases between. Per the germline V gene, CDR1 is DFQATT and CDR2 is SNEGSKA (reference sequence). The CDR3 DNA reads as TGCAGTGCTCTGACTCACTATGGCTACACCTTC. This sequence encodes CSALTHYGYTF.

CDR3: CASSIWRYAEAFF. The CDR3 nucleotides read TGTGCCAGTAGTATATGGAGGTACGCTGAAGCTTTCTTT. The chain couples TRBV19 to TRBJ1-1; no clear D. Trimming left V 2 bases short and J 6 bases short, with 10 bases between. This CDR3 region has 13 residues. Germline CDR1 and CDR2: LNHDA and SQIVND (reference sequence).

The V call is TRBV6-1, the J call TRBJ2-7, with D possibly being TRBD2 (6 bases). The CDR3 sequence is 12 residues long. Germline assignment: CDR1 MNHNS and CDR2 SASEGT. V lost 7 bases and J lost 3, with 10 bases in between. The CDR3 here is CASTGSSYEQYF. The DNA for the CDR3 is TGTGCCAGCACCGGGAGTAGCTACGAGCAGTACTTC.

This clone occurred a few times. CDR3: CASSLPNSTDTQYF. The DNA of the CDR3 is TGTGCCAGCAGCTTACCCAATAGCACAGATACGCAGTATTTT. The chain combines TRBV7-6 with TRBJ2-3, with D uncertain. The CDR3 covers 14 residues. V was pared by 2 bases and J by 0 bases, with 6 bases between. Germline lookup yields CDR1 SGHVS and CDR2 FNYEAQ.

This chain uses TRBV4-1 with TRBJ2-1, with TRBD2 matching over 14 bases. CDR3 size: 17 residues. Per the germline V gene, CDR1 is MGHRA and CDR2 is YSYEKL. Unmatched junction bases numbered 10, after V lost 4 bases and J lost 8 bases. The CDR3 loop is CASSLRLAGGSPYEQFF. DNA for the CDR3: TGCGCCAGCAGCCTGAGACTAGCGGGAGGGAGTCCGTATGAGCAGTTCTTC.

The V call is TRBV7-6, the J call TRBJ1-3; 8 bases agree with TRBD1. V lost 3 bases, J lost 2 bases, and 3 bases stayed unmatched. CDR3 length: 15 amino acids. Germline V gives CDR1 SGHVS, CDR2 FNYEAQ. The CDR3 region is CASSFPTGAGNTIYF. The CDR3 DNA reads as TGTGCCAGCAGCTTTCCGACAGGGGCTGGAAACACCATATATTTT.

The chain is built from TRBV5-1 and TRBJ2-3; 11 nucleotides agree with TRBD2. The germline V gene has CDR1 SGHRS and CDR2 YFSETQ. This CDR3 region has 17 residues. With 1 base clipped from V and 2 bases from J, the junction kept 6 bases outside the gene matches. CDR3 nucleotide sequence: TGCGCCAGCAGCTTGAGGGCTAGCGGGAGGAACACAGATACGCAGTATTTT. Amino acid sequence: CASSLRASGRNTDTQYF.

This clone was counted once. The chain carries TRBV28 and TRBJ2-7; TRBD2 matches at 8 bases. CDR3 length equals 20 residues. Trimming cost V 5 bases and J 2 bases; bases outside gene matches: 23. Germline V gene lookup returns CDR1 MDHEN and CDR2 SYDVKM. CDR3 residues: CASSRPHLLLADGPPYEQYF. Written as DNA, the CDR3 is TGTGCCAGCAGTCGACCTCATCTCTTACTAGCGGATGGGCCTCCCTACGAGCAGTACTTC.

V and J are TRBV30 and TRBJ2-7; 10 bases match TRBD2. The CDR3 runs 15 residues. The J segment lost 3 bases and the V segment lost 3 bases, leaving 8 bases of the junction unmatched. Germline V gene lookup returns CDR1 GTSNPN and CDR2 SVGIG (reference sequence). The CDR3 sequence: CAWSHPSGRVYEQYF. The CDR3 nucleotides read TGTGCCTGGAGCCACCCTAGCGGGAGAGTCTACGAGCAGTACTTC. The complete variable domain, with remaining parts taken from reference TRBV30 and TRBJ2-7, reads SQTIHQWPATLVQPVGSPLSLECTVEGTSNPNLYWYRQAAGRGLQLLFYSVGIGQISSEVPQNLSASRPQDRQFILSSKKLLLSDSGFYLCAWSHPSGRVYEQYFGPGTRLTVT.

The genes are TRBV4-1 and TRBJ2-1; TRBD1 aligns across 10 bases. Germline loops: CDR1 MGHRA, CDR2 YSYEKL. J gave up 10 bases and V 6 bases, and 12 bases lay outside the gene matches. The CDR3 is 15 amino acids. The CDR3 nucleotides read TGCGCCAGCAGTGGGGCCGGGACAGGGGAGTACGAGCAGTTCTTC. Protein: CASSGAGTGEYEQFF.

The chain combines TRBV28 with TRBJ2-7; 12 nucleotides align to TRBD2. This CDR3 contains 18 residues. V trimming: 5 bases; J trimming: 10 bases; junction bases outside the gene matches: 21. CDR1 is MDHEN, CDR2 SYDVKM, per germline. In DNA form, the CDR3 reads TGTGCCAGCAGTCCGCATACCAGACTAGCGGGAGATTACGACCGTCAGTACTTC. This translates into CASSPHTRLAGDYDRQYF.

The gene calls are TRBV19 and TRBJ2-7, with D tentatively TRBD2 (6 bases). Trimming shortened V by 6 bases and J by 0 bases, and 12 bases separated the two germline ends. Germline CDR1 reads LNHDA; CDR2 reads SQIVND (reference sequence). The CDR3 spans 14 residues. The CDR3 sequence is CASRGRDFSYEQYF. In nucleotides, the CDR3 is TGTGCCAGTAGGGGCCGGGACTTCTCCTACGAGCAGTACTTC.

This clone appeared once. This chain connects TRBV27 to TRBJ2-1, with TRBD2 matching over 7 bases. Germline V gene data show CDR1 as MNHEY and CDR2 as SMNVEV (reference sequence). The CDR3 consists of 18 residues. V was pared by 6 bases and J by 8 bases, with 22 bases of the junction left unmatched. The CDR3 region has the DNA TGTGCCAGCAGCCCCCCGGGAGGACTGTCTGATGTAGTTGATGAGCAGTTCTTC. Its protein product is CASSPPGGLSDVVDEQFF.

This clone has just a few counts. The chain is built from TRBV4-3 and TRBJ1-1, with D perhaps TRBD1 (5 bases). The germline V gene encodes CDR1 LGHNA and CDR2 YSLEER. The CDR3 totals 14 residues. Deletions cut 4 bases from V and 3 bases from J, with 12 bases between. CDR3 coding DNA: TGCGCCAGCAGCCTCACGGGGGAGGACACTGAAGCTTTCTTT. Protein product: CASSLTGEDTEAFF.

This CDR3 reads CASSQDQVYNEQFF. DNA of the CDR3: TGCGCCAGCAGCCAAGATCAGGTGTACAATGAGCAGTTCTTC. The chain has TRBV4-3 and TRBJ2-1; no clear D. CDR3 length: 14 amino acids. The V gene's germline CDR1 is LGHNA and CDR2 YSLEER. The V end was cut by 0 bases, the J end by 4 bases, with 7 bases between.

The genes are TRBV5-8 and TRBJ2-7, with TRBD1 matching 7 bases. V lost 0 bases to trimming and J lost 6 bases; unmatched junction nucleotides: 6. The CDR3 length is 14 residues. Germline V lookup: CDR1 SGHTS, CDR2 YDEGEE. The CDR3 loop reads CASSLDDRVAEQYF. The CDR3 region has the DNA TGTGCCAGCAGCTTGGATGACAGGGTCGCCGAGCAGTACTTC.